This is a list of T cell receptor beta chains from one sample in a study of blood T cell repertoires in COVID-19. Measured with immunoSEQ multiplex PCR; TCRdb has only the in-frame clones, and not every one. The sample includes hundreds of thousands of clones, nearly 90% of them seen just once. Sequencing input: peripheral blood. The receptors come from a woman under 40 with acute or convalescent COVID-19. Both conserved end residues are part of each CDR3. The order of the fields is J gene, clone size, V gene, D gene, CDR3 protein. D genes are given only for firm matches. Expanded clones get a size class; other rows say once, few or many, or leave the size out.

>TRBJ2-2|NA|TRBV4-2|NA
CASSQGPGELFF
>TRBJ1-1|NA|TRBV9|TRBD1
CASSVDQDRSTEAFF
>TRBJ2-1|once|TRBV5-6|TRBD2
CASSLGGGGYNEQFF
>TRBJ2-1|NA|TRBV5-6|TRBD2
CASSLEVGLAGYEQFF
>TRBJ2-1|NA|TRBV14|TRBD2
CASSLTSGRVEFF
>TRBJ2-3|NA|TRBV5-1|TRBD2
CASSWGLAGTDTQYF
>TRBJ2-1|NA|TRBV5-8|TRBD1
CASDTQGSNEQFF
>TRBJ2-3|NA|TRBV9|TRBD1
CASSVKGATDTQYF
>TRBJ2-1|NA|TRBV9|TRBD2
CASSPFLGGSYNEQFF
>TRBJ2-5|NA|TRBV9|NA
CASSGEGGPQETQYF